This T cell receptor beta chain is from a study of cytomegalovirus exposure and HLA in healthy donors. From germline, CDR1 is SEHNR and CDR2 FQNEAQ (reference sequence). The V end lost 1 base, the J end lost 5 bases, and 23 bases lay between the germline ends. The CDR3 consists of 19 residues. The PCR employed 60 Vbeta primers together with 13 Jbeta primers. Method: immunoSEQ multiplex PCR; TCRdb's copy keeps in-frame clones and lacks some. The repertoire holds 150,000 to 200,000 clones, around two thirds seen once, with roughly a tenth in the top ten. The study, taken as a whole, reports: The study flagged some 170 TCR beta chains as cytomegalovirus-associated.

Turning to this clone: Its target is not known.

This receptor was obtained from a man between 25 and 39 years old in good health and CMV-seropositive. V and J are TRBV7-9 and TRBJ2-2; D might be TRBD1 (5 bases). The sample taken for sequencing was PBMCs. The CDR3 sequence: CASSLGNKPTKGATGELFF. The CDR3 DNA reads TGTGCCAGCAGCTTAGGTAATAAACCCACAAAAGGGGCAACCGGGGAGCTGTTTTTT.